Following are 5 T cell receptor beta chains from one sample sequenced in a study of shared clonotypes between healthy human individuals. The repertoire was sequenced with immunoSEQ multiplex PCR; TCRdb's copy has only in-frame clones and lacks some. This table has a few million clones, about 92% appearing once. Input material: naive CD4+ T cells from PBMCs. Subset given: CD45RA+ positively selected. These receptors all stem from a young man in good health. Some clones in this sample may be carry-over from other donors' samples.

The CDR3 sequence is CASSYTRQGNNEQFF. In nucleotides, the CDR3 is TGTGCCAGCAGTTACACGAGACAGGGTAACAATGAGCAGTTCTTC. The genes are TRBV6-6 and TRBJ2-1; 7 bases match TRBD1. Germline V gives CDR1 MNHNY, CDR2 SVGAGI (reference sequence). The CDR3 length is 15 residues. Trimming at V came to 2 bases and at J to 5 bases, leaving 6 bases not matched to a gene.

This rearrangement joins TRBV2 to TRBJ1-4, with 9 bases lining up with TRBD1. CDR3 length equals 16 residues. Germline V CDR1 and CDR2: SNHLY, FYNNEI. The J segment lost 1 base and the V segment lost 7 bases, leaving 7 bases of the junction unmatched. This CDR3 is CASIIDRGGTNEKLFF. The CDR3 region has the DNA TGTGCCAGCATTATAGACAGGGGGGGAACTAATGAAAAACTGTTTTTT.

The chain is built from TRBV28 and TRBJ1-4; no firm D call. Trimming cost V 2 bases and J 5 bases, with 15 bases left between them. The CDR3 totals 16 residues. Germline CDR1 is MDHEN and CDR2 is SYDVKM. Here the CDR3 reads CASSLVGIGVNEKLFF. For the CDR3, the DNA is TGTGCCAGCAGTTTAGTGGGCATTGGGGTAAATGAAAAACTGTTTTTT.

The CDR3 DNA is TGCAGCGTGATTTCGCCGTTTAGGCCGAACACTGAAGCTTTCTTT. Its protein product is CSVISPFRPNTEAFF. The chain has TRBV29-1 and TRBJ1-1; D is ambiguous. The CDR3 is made up of 15 amino acids. V was cut by 6 bases and J by 1 base, with 18 bases left in between. The germline V gene has CDR1 SQVTM and CDR2 ANQGSEA. Using reference TRBV29-1 and TRBJ1-1 for the parts outside the CDR3, the full variable domain is SAVISQKPSRDICQRGTSLTIQCQVDSQVTMMFWYRQQPGQSLTLIATANQGSEATYESGFVIDKFPISRPNLTFSTLTVSNMSPEDSSIYLCSVISPFRPNTEAFFGQGTRLTVV.

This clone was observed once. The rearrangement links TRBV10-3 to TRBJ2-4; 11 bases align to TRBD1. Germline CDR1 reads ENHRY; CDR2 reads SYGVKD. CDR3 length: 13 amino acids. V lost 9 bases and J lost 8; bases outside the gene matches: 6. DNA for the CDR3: TGTGCCATTAAAGGACAGGGGGCTGACATTCAGTACTTC. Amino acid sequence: CAIKGQGADIQYF.